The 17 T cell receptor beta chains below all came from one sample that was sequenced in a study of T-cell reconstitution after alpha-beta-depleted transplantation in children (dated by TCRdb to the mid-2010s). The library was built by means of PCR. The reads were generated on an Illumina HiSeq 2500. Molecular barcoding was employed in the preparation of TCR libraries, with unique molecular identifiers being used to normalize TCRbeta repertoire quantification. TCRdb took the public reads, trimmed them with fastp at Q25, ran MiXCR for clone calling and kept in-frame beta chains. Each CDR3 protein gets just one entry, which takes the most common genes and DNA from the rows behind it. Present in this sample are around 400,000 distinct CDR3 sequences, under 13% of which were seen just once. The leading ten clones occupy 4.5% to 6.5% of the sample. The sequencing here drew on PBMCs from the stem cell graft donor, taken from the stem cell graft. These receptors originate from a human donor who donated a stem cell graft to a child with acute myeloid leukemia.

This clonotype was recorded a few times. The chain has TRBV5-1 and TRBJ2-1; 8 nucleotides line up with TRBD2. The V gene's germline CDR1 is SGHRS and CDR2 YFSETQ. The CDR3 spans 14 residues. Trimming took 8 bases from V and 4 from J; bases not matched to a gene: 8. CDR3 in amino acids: CARGGLAGYNEQFF. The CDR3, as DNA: TGCGCCAGGGGGGGTCTAGCGGGTTACAATGAGCAGTTCTTC.

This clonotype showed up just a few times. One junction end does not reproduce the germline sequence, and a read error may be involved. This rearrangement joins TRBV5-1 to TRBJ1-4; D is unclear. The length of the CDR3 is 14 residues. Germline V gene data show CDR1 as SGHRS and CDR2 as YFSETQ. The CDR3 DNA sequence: TGCGCCAGCAGCTCCGGACGGGGTATGGATCCTCCCACTTTT. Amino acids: CASSSGRGMDPPTF.

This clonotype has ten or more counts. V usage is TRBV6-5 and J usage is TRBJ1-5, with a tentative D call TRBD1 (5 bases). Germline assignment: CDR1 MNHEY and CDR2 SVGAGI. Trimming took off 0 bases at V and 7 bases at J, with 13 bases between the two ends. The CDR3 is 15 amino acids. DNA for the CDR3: TGTGCCAGCAGTTACTCAGGGGAAGTAAGACAGCCCCAGCATTTT. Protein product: CASSYSGEVRQPQHF.

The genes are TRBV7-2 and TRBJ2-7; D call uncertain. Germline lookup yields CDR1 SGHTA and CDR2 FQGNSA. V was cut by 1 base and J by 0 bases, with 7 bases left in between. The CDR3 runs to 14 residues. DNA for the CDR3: TGTGCCAGCAGCTTAGGCCCATACTCCTACGAGCAGTACTTC. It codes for CASSLGPYSYEQYF.

CDR3 in amino acids: CSVEGGTVPYEQYF. DNA for the CDR3: TGCAGCGTTGAGGGGGGGACGGTCCCCTACGAGCAGTACTTC. The chain joins TRBV29-1 to TRBJ2-7, with TRBD2 matching 7 bases. The CDR3 runs to 14 residues. Per germline, CDR1 SQVTM and CDR2 ANQGSEA. Trimming took 3 bases from V and 2 from J; bases not matched to a gene: 7.

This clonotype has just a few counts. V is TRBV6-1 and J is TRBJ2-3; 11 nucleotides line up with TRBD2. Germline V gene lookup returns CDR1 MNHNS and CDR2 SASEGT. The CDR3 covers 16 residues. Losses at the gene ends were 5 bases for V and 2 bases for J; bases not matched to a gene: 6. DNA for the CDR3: TGTGCCAGCAGTAATAGCGGGGGGGCCTTCACAGATACGCAGTATTTT. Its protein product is CASSNSGGAFTDTQYF.

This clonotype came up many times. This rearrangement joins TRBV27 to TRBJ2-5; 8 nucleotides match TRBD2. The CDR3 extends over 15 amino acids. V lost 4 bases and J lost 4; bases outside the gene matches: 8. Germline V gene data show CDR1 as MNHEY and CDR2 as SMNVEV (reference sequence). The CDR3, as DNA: TGTGCCAGCAGTTGGACGGGAGGGTACGGAGAGACCCAGTACTTC. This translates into CASSWTGGYGETQYF.

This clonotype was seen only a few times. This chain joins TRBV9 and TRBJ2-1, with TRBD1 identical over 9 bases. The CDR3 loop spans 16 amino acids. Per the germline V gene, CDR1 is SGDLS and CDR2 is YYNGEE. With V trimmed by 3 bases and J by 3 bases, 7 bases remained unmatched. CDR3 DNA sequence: TGTGCCAGCAGCGCGGGACAGGGATGGGGCTACAATGAGCAGTTCTTC. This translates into CASSAGQGWGYNEQFF.

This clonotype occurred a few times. This CDR3 reads CSAWRAGEETQYF. The DNA of the CDR3 is TGCAGTGCTTGGAGAGCGGGGGAAGAGACCCAGTACTTC. This chain joins TRBV20-1 and TRBJ2-5; 8 positions match TRBD2. The CDR3 sequence is 13 residues long. Unmatched junction bases numbered 5, after V lost 5 bases and J lost 3 bases. CDR1 is DFQATT, CDR2 SNEGSKA, per germline (reference sequence).

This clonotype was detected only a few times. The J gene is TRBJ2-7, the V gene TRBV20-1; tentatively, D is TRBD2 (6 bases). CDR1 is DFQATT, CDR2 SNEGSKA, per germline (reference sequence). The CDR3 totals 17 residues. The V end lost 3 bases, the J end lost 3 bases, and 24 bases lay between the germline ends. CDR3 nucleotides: TGCAGTGCTAGTGGCGGGTTCGAGGGAGGAGTAGGCTACGAGCAGTACTTC. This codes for CSASGGFEGGVGYEQYF.

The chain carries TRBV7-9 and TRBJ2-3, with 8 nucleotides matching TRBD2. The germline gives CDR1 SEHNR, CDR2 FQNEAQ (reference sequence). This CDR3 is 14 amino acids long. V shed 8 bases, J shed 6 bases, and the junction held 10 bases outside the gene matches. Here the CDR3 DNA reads TGTGCCAGCCGCTGGACTAGCAGTATCGATACGCAGTATTTT. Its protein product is CASRWTSSIDTQYF.

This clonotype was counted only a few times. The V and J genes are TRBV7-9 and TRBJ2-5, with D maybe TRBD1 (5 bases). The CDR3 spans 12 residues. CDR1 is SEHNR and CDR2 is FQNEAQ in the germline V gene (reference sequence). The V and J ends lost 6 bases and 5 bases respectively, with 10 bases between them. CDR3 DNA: TGTGCCAGCAGGACAGCGTCGGAGACCCAGTACTTC. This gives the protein CASRTASETQYF. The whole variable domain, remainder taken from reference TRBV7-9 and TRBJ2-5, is DTGVSQNPRHKITKRGQNVTFRCDPISEHNRLYWYRQTLGQGPEFLTYFQNEAQLEKSRLLSDRFSAERPKGSFSTLEIQRTEQGDSAMYLCASRTASETQYFGPGTRLLVL.

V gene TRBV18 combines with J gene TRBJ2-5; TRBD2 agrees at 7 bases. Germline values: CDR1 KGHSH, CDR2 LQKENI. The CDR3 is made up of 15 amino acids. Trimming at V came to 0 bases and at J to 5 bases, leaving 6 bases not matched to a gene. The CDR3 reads CASSPPGLPTETQYF. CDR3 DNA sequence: TGTGCCAGCTCACCACCGGGACTACCGACGGAGACCCAGTACTTC.

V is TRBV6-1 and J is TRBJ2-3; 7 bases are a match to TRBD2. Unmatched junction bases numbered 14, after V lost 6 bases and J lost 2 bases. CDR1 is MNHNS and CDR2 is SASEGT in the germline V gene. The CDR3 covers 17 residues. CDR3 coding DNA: TGTGCCAGCAGAAGCCGGGGAGGGGAGTTGCTCACAGATACGCAGTATTTT. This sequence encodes CASRSRGGELLTDTQYF.

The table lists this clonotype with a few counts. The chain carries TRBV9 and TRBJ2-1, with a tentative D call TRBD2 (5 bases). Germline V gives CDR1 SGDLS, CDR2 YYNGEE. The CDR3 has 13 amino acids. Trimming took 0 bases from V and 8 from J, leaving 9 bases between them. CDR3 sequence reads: CASSVGPADEQFF. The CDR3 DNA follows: TGTGCCAGCAGCGTAGGTCCAGCGGATGAGCAGTTCTTC.

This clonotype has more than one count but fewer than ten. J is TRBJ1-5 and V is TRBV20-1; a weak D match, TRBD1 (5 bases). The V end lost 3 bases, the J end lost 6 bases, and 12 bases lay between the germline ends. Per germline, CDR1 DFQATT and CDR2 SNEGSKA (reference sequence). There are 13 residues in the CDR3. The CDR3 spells CSARGEAPQPQHF. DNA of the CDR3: TGCAGTGCTAGGGGGGAGGCCCCTCAGCCCCAGCATTTT.

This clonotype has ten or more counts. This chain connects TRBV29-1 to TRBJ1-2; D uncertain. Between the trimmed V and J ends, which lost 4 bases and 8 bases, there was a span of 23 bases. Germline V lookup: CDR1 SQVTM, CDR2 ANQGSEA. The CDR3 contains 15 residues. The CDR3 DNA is TGCAGCGTTGGGACCTGGGTCGAAGGACCATACGGCTACACCTTC. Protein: CSVGTWVEGPYGYTF.